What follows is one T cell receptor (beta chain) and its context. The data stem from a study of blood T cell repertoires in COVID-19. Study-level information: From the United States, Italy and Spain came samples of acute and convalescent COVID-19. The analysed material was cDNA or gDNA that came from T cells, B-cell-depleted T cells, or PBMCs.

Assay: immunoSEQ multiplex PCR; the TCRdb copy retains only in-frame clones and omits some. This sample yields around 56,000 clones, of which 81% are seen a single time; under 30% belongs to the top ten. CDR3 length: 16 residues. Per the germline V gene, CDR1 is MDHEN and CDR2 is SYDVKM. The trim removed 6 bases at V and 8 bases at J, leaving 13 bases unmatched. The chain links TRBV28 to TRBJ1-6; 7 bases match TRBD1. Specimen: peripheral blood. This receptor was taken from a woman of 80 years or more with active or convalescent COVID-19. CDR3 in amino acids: CASSSTLGTVDSPLHF. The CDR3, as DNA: TGTGCCAGCAGCAGTACCCTCGGGACAGTAGATTCACCCCTCCACTTT.